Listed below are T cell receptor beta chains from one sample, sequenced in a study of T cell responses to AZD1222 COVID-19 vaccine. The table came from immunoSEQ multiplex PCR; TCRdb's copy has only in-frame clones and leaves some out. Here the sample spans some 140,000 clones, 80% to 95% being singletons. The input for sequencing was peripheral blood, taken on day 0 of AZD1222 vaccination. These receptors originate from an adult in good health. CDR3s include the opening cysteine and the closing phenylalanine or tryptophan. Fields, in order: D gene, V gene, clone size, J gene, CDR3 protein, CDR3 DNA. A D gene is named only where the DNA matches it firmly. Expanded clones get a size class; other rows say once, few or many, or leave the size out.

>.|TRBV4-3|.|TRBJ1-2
CASSQENTGNNYGYTF
TGCGCCAGCAGCCAAGAAAACACAGGGAATAACTATGGCTACACCTTC
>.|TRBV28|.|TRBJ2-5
CASSLAQYQETQYF
TGTGCCAGCAGTTTAGCCCAGTACCAAGAGACCCAGTACTTC
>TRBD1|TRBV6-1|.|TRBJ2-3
CASSEAWTGRSTDTQYF
TGTGCCAGCAGTGAAGCCTGGACAGGGCGTAGCACAGATACGCAGTATTTT
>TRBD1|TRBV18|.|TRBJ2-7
CASSRLGTGESEQYF
TGTGCCAGCTCCCGCTTAGGGACAGGGGAGAGTGAGCAGTACTTC
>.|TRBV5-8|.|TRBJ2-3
CASSQPAGRGGTQYF
TGTGCCAGCAGCCAACCCGCGGGACGTGGAGGTACGCAGTATTTT
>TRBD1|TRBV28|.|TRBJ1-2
CASSHDRAPNYGYTF
TGTGCCAGCAGCCATGACAGGGCCCCTAACTATGGCTACACCTTC
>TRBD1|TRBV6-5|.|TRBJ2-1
CASSYAPQGNEQFF
TGTGCCAGCAGTTACGCTCCACAGGGGAATGAGCAGTTCTTC
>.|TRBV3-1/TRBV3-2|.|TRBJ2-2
CASSLRHSGELFF
TGTGCCAGCAGCCTCCGACATTCGGGGGAGCTGTTTTTT
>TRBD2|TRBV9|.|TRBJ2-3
CASSVEAGGGTDTQYF
TGTGCCAGCAGCGTAGAGGCGGGAGGGGGCACAGATACGCAGTATTTT
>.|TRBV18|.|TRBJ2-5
CASSPLQTSPETQYF
TGTGCCAGCTCACCCCTCCAGACTAGTCCAGAGACCCAGTACTTC
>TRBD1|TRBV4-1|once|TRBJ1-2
CASSGPSGGRGYTF
TGCGCCAGCAGCGGTCCGTCAGGGGGCCGGGGCTACACCTTC
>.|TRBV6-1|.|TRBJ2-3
CASSGPRRGRVGGTDTQYF
TGTGCCAGCAGTGGGCCGCGGAGGGGACGGGTCGGTGGCACAGATACGCAGTATTTT
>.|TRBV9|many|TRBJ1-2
CASSVGPGLDYGYTF
TGTGCCAGCAGCGTAGGGCCCGGCTTGGACTATGGCTACACCTTC
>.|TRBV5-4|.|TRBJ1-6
CASSLAGTVNSPLHF
TGTGCCAGCAGCTTGGCCGGGACTGTTAATTCACCCCTCCACTTT
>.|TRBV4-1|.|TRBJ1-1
CASSLQKQGLDTEAFF
TGCGCCAGCAGCCTTCAAAAACAGGGATTGGACACTGAAGCTTTCTTT
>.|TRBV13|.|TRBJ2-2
CASSSFQSFGWRGSNTGELFF
TGTGCCAGCAGCTCCTTCCAGTCTTTCGGTTGGCGGGGATCGAACACCGGGGAGCTGTTTTTT
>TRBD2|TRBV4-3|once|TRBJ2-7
CASSQDTSGSSMGSEQYF
TGCGCCAGCAGCCAAGATACTAGCGGGAGTTCGATGGGAAGCGAGCAGTACTTC
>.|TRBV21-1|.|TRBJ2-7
CASTPTGEQYF
TGTGCCAGCACTCCGACAGGGGAGCAGTACTTC
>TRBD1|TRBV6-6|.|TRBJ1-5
CASSLRTGGRINQPQHF
TGTGCCAGCAGTCTGAGGACAGGGGGCCGGATTAATCAGCCCCAGCATTTT
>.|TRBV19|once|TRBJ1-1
CASRIGVVNTEAFF
TGTGCCAGTAGAATCGGGGTGGTGAACACTGAAGCTTTCTTT
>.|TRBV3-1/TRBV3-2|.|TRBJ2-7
CASSPVARGPTYEQYF
TGTGCCAGCAGCCCCGTGGCTCGTGGGCCCACATACGAGCAGTACTTC
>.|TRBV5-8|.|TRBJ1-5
CASSLAWEGVNQPQHF
TGTGCCAGCAGCTTGGCCTGGGAGGGAGTCAATCAGCCCCAGCATTTT
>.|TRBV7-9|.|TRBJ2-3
CASSPYPGSTDTQYF
TGTGCCAGCAGCCCCTACCCCGGGAGCACAGATACGCAGTATTTT
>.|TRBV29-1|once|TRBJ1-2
CSVVLADISNYGYTF
TGCAGCGTTGTCTTAGCGGACATCAGTAACTATGGCTACACCTTC
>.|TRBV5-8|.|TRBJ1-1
CASSPRGVNTEAFF
TGTGCCAGCAGCCCCCGGGGAGTGAACACTGAAGCTTTCTTT
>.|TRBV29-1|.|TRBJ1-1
CSASTGLLNTEAFF
TGCAGCGCGTCTACGGGACTGCTGAACACTGAAGCTTTCTTT
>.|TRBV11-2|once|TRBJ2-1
CASSDRLSSYNEQFF
TGTGCCAGCAGCGACCGATTAAGCTCCTACAATGAGCAGTTCTTC
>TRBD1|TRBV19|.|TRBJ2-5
CASSANRGLGETQYF
TGTGCCAGTAGTGCGAACAGGGGGCTGGGAGAGACCCAGTACTTC
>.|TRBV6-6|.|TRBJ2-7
CASSPSTFVRDNNSYEQYF
TGTGCCAGCAGTCCCTCGACATTTGTCCGGGACAATAACTCCTACGAGCAGTACTTC
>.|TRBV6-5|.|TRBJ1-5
CASSWSLSNQPQHF
TGTGCCAGCAGTTGGTCATTAAGCAATCAGCCCCAGCATTTT
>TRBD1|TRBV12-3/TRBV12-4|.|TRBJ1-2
CASSYGQDYGYTF
TGTGCCAGCAGCTACGGACAGGACTATGGCTACACCTTC
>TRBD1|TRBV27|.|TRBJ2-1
CASSFLAIRGRFSEQFF
TGTGCCAGCAGTTTTCTCGCAATCAGGGGGCGCTTTTCTGAGCAGTTCTTC
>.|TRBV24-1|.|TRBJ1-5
CATSVRRIDQPQHF
TGTGCCACCAGTGTTAGGAGGATCGATCAGCCCCAGCATTTT
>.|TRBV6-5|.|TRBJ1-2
CASSRTANYGYTF
TGTGCCAGCAGTCGGACGGCTAACTATGGCTACACCTTC
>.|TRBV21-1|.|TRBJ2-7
CASSKGTSGLVPF
TGTGCCAGCAGCAAAGGGACTAGCGGCTTAGTTCCCTTC
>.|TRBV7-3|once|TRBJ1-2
CASSPAGTNYGYTF
TGTGCCAGCAGCCCGGCAGGGACGAACTATGGCTACACCTTC
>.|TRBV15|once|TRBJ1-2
CATSSGARRANYGYTF
TGTGCCACCAGCAGTGGGGCGCGAAGGGCTAACTATGGCTACACCTTC
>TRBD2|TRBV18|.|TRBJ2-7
CASSPRALTSGSYEQYF
TGTGCCAGCTCACCAAGGGCCCTGACTAGCGGGAGCTACGAGCAGTACTTC
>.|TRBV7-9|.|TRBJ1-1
CASSYGGVGTEAFF
TGTGCCAGCAGCTACGGGGGGGTTGGCACTGAAGCTTTCTTT
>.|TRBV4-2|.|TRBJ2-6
CASSQEGGPGANVLTF
TGTGCCAGCAGCCAAGAAGGGGGGCCGGGGGCCAACGTCCTGACTTTC
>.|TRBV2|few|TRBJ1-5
CASSETGFNQPQHF
TGTGCCAGCAGCGAAACGGGTTTCAATCAGCCCCAGCATTTT
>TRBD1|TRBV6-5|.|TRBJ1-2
CASRGGQFSGYTF
TGTGCCAGCAGAGGGGGCCAGTTCTCTGGCTACACCTTC